The rows below give T cell receptor beta chains drawn from one sample of a study of T cells after yellow fever vaccination. TCRdb passed the 5' RACE reads through MiXCR, listing each CDR3 protein once. Here the sample spans some 600,000 distinct CDR3 sequences, roughly 17% being singletons. Specimen: PBMCs, collected about 5 days after the first yellow fever vaccination. The source is a man younger than 35 who received the YFV17D yellow fever vaccine. CDR3s include the opening cysteine and the closing phenylalanine or tryptophan. A D gene is named only where the DNA matches it firmly. Expanded clones are given a class, and other clones once, few, many or no size at all.

J: TRBJ2-3
size: once
length: 14
V: TRBV3-1
D: TRBD1
DNA: TGTGCCAGCAGCCAACGGACAGGGCTGAATACGCAGTATTTT
CDR3: CASSQRTGLNTQYF

J: TRBJ1-6
size: .
length: 16
V: TRBV5-6
D: .
DNA: TGTGCCAGCAGCTCGAAATCCGGGACTAGGAATTCACCCCTCCACTTT
CDR3: CASSSKSGTRNSPLHF

J: TRBJ1-2
size: few
length: 15
V: TRBV7-2
D: TRBD1
DNA: TGTGCCAGCAGCTTGGACAGGGCCTCACTCTATGGCTACACCTTC
CDR3: CASSLDRASLYGYTF

J: TRBJ2-4
size: few
length: 18
V: TRBV18
D: TRBD1
DNA: TGTGCCAGCTCACCACGGACAGGGTCCCCGATAGCCAAAAACATTCAGTACTTC
CDR3: CASSPRTGSPIAKNIQYF

J: TRBJ2-5
size: once
length: 15
V: TRBV9
D: TRBD2
DNA: TGCGCCAGCAGCGTAGCGAGCGGGGTGGGAGAGACCCAGTACTTC
CDR3: CASSVASGVGETQYF

J: TRBJ1-5
size: .
length: 13
V: TRBV19
D: .
DNA: TGTGCCAGTAGCAGCCAGAGCAATCAGCCCCAGCATTTT
CDR3: CASSSQSNQPQHF

J: TRBJ2-5
size: .
length: 14
V: TRBV30
D: TRBD2
DNA: TGTGCCTGGAGTGTGGCGGGGGGCACGAAGACCCAGTACTTC
CDR3: CAWSVAGGTKTQYF

J: TRBJ1-1
size: few
length: 12
V: TRBV29-1
D: .
DNA: TGCAGCGTTATCAGGTCGGACACTGAAGCTTTCTTT
CDR3: CSVIRSDTEAFF

J: TRBJ1-1
size: few
length: 13
V: TRBV4-2
D: .
DNA: TGTGCCAGCAGCCAGAGGGGGGTCGTATCTGCTTTCTTT
CDR3: CASSQRGVVSAFF

J: TRBJ2-6
size: .
length: 17
V: TRBV5-1
D: .
DNA: TGCGCCAGCAGCTTCAGGGCATGGGGGGCTGGGGCCAACGTCCTGACTTTC
CDR3: CASSFRAWGAGANVLTF

J: TRBJ2-3
size: few
length: 16
V: TRBV11-2
D: TRBD1
DNA: TGTGCCAGCAGCCGAATCCGGGACAGGGGGATAGATACGCAGTATTTT
CDR3: CASSRIRDRGIDTQYF

J: TRBJ2-7
size: few
length: 13
V: TRBV30
D: TRBD1
DNA: TGTGCCTGGAGTGAAGACAGGGGATACGAGCAGTACTTC
CDR3: CAWSEDRGYEQYF

J: TRBJ1-4
size: few
length: 13
V: TRBV20-1
D: .
DNA: TGCAGTGCTAGAGAAACAGTTACTGAAAAACTGTTTTTT
CDR3: CSARETVTEKLFF

J: TRBJ2-5
size: few
length: 15
V: TRBV10-2
D: TRBD2
DNA: TGCGCCAGCGGGCGAGCGGGGGGGGTACAAGAGACCCAGTACTTC
CDR3: CASGRAGGVQETQYF

J: TRBJ1-2
size: .
length: 18
V: TRBV27
D: TRBD1
DNA: TGTGCCAGCAGGAGAGAGAATCCCCGGACAGGGGCGAACTATGGCTACACCTTC
CDR3: CASRRENPRTGANYGYTF

J: TRBJ1-1
size: .
length: 14
V: TRBV12-3/TRBV12-4
D: .
DNA: TGTGCCAGCAGTTTTGAATATGCGGGCACTGAAGCTTTCTTT
CDR3: CASSFEYAGTEAFF

J: TRBJ1-5
size: few
length: 14
V: TRBV20-1
D: .
DNA: TGCAGTGCTAGAGATGTCGTCACTAATCAGCCCCAGCATTTT
CDR3: CSARDVVTNQPQHF

J: TRBJ1-2
size: .
length: 15
V: TRBV7-9
D: .
DNA: TGTGCCAGCAGCTGGAACAGGCTTCCTAACTATGGCTACACCTTC
CDR3: CASSWNRLPNYGYTF

J: TRBJ2-1
size: few
length: 16
V: TRBV5-1
D: TRBD1
DNA: TGCGCCAGCAGCTGGGACAGGGTTTCCTCCTACAATGAGCAGTTCTTC
CDR3: CASSWDRVSSYNEQFF

J: TRBJ2-2
size: .
length: 14
V: TRBV6-2/TRBV6-3
D: TRBD2
DNA: TGTGCCAGCAGTTACAGCGGGGGGGCCGGGGAGCTGTTTTTT
CDR3: CASSYSGGAGELFF

J: TRBJ2-7
size: few
length: 14
V: TRBV20-1
D: TRBD2
DNA: TGCAGTGCTAGAGGAGCGGGGGGCACCTACGAGCAGTACTTC
CDR3: CSARGAGGTYEQYF

J: TRBJ2-5
size: .
length: 13
V: TRBV29-1
D: TRBD2
DNA: TGCAGCGTTCGGGCGGGGGTGACGGAGACCCAGTACTTC
CDR3: CSVRAGVTETQYF

J: TRBJ2-1
size: few
length: 15
V: TRBV7-2
D: TRBD2
DNA: TGTGCCAGCAGCTTAGTGTCTAGCGGGGACAATGAGCAGTTCTTC
CDR3: CASSLVSSGDNEQFF

J: TRBJ2-1
size: .
length: 13
V: TRBV7-2
D: TRBD1
DNA: TGTCCCAGCAGCCTGACAGGGAATAATGAGCAGTTCTTC
CDR3: CPSSLTGNNEQFF

J: TRBJ1-6
size: .
length: 14
V: TRBV9
D: .
DNA: TGTGCCAGCAGCGCGGGGGGGGCCTATTCACCCCTCCACTTT
CDR3: CASSAGGAYSPLHF

J: TRBJ2-5
size: few
length: 17
V: TRBV24-1
D: TRBD1
DNA: TGTGCCACCAGTGATTCCGGGACAGGGGGCCTTCAAGAGACCCAGTACTTC
CDR3: CATSDSGTGGLQETQYF

J: TRBJ2-7
size: .
length: 15
V: TRBV13
D: TRBD1
DNA: TGTGCCAGCAGCTTAGGCGGACAGGGTACCTACGAGCAGTACTTC
CDR3: CASSLGGQGTYEQYF

J: TRBJ2-2
size: .
length: 17
V: TRBV6-2/TRBV6-3
D: TRBD1
DNA: TGTGCCAGCAGCCGGCGACGTCGGGACAGGGGGGCCGGGGAGCTGTTTTTT
CDR3: CASSRRRRDRGAGELFF

J: TRBJ1-4
size: few
length: 15
V: TRBV7-9
D: .
DNA: TGTGCCAGCAGCTTAGTAGCAGGGTGGAGTGAAAAACTGTTTTTT
CDR3: CASSLVAGWSEKLFF

J: TRBJ2-2
size: .
length: 19
V: TRBV7-3
D: TRBD1
DNA: TGTGCCAGCAGCTTAACTGTTCGGGACAGGGGCGAGAACACCGGGGAGCTGTTTTTT
CDR3: CASSLTVRDRGENTGELFF

J: TRBJ1-3
size: many
length: 15
V: TRBV29-1
D: TRBD1
DNA: TGCAGCGGACGCCCGGGACAGGGATCAGAAAACACCATATATTTT
CDR3: CSGRPGQGSENTIYF

J: TRBJ2-5
size: .
length: 14
V: TRBV7-7
D: .
DNA: TGTGCCAGCAGCTTAGAGGTCAGCCAAGAGACCCAGTACTTC
CDR3: CASSLEVSQETQYF

J: TRBJ2-5
size: .
length: 17
V: TRBV20-1
D: TRBD2
DNA: TGCAGTGCTCGCAGACTAGCGGGGGGATTGGACGGAGAGACCCAGTACTTC
CDR3: CSARRLAGGLDGETQYF

J: TRBJ1-4
size: .
length: 18
V: TRBV15
D: .
DNA: TGTGCCACCAGCAGGTCTGGCAGATACCATGCAACTAATGAAAAACTGTTTTTT
CDR3: CATSRSGRYHATNEKLFF